This TCR beta chain was identified in a study of blood T cell repertoires in COVID-19. The data were produced by immunoSEQ multiplex PCR, yet TCRdb's version contains in-frame clones alone and is incomplete. Counted here are over 200,000 clones, approximately 84% occurring once; the ten biggest clones make up approximately 1.8%. This clone was recorded only once. The V gene's germline CDR1 is SGHVS and CDR2 FQNEAQ. The CDR3 sequence is 16 residues long. Trimming took off 0 bases at V and 7 bases at J, with 18 bases between the two ends. This receptor was taken from a man aged 60 to 69 who had recovered from COVID-19. The chain couples TRBV7-8 to TRBJ1-1, with D possibly TRBD1 on 6 matching bases. Sequences were obtained from PBMCs or T cells enriched from blood (not recorded which). CDR3 in DNA: TGTGCCAGCAGCTTAGCCCGGGCAATCCAGGGGAATGAAGCTTTCTTT. It specifies CASSLARAIQGNEAFF. Using reference TRBV7-8 and TRBJ1-1 for the parts outside the CDR3, the full variable domain is GAGVSQSPRYKVAKRGQDVALRCDPISGHVSLFWYQQALGQGPEFLTYFQNEAQLDKSGLPSDRFFAERPEGSVSTLKIQRTQQEDSAVYLCASSLARAIQGNEAFFGQGTRLTVV.